The clone carrying this T cell receptor (beta chain) was counted only a few times. The sample belongs to a study of blood T cell repertoires in COVID-19. In the study overall: COVID-19 samples from acute and convalescent phases originated in the United States, Italy and Spain.

Trimming cost V 3 bases and J 1 base; bases outside gene matches: 4. The CDR3 is made up of 18 amino acids. Germline lookup yields CDR1 LNHDA and CDR2 SQIVND (reference sequence). Measured with immunoSEQ multiplex PCR; TCRdb has only the in-frame clones, and not every one. The data hold around 380,000 clones, with 70% to 85% observed a single time. V is TRBV19 and J is TRBJ2-6, with 12 bases lining up with TRBD2. The clonotype originates from a human donor with acute or convalescent COVID-19. The donor label of this sample is uncertain. Material: peripheral blood. This CDR3 is CASSMASGRVSGANVLTF. In nucleotides, the CDR3 is TGTGCCAGTAGTATGGCTAGCGGGAGGGTGTCTGGGGCCAACGTCCTGACTTTC.